This T cell receptor beta chain is drawn from a study of T-cell memory formation after mild COVID-19. This clonotype was detected a few times. What it recognizes is unknown. CDR1 and CDR2 (germline): MNHEY, SVGAGI. V gave up 4 bases and J gave up 6 bases; unmatched junction bases: 6. This CDR3 has 15 residues. Study-level results: Among clones contracting day 15 to 85, CD4/CD8 was balanced, whereas later expanders leaned CD4+.

TCRdb reprocessed the 5' RACE reads via MiXCR and lists one record per CDR3 protein. This sample yields about 170,000 distinct CDR3 sequences, of which 10% to 15% are seen a single time; roughly 3.3% belongs to the top ten. Sequencing used PBMCs or a T cell subset sorted from them (not recorded which). The sequence derives from a man younger than 30 who had mild COVID-19 (a few samples of this study predate the infection). Cell type and time point are not known. The chain has TRBV6-5 and TRBJ1-5, with TRBD1 matching over 10 bases. The CDR3 region has the DNA TGTGCCAGCAGTTCCAGGACAGGGGGAGGTCAGCCCCAGCATTTT. Translating gives CASSSRTGGGQPQHF.